These 2 T cell receptor beta chains were all obtained from the same sample, sequenced in a study of T-cell memory formation after mild COVID-19. Each CDR3 protein is one row after TCRdb ran MiXCR on the 5' RACE reads. The sample holds about 340,000 distinct CDR3 sequences, approximately 21% seen once. The sequenced sample consisted of PBMCs or a T cell subset sorted from them (not recorded which). The receptors stem from an adult woman who had mild COVID-19 (a few samples of this study predate the infection). Cell type and time point are not known.

V is TRBV6-1 and J is TRBJ1-5; no clear D gene. The CDR3 has 13 amino acids. Germline CDR1 is MNHNS and CDR2 is SASEGT. Trimming took off 11 bases at V and 0 bases at J, with 11 bases between the two ends. CDR3 region: CALREHSNQPQHF. The CDR3 DNA reads as TGTGCCCTACGGGAACATAGCAATCAGCCCCAGCATTTT.

This clonotype was seen more than once but under ten times. The rearrangement links TRBV9 to TRBJ2-2; the match to TRBD2 covers 14 bases. Germline trimming cut 2 bases from V and 8 bases from J; bases unmatched to any gene: 8. The CDR3 has 17 amino acids. Germline CDR1 reads SGDLS; CDR2 reads YYNGEE. The DNA for the CDR3 is TGTGCCAGCAGCGTTTACGGGACTAGCGGGAGTTCGGGGGAGCTGTTTTTT. Its translation is CASSVYGTSGSSGELFF.